This entry lists 29 T cell receptor beta chains sequenced from one sample in a study of T-cell reconstitution after alpha-beta-depleted transplantation in children. Unique molecular identifiers were incorporated into the prepared TCRbeta library. Each CDR3 protein is one row after TCRdb ran MiXCR on the PCR reads. The table includes hundreds of thousands of distinct CDR3 sequences, roughly 8.3% detected once. The sequencing here drew on PBMCs, mostly from graft donor cells, taken 360 days after TCRalphabeta/CD19-depleted stem cell transplant. These receptors originate from a male patient aged 2-15 years who had a stem cell transplant for acute myeloid leukemia, so the T cells may come from the graft donor.

This chain links TRBV20-1 with TRBJ2-1; D unresolved. The V end was cut by 0 bases, the J end by 9 bases, with 9 bases between. The CDR3 has 12 amino acids. Germline V gives CDR1 DFQATT, CDR2 SNEGSKA (reference sequence). The CDR3 nucleotides read TGCAGTGCTAGAGATAGATCGAGTGAGCAGTTCTTC. It translates to CSARDRSSEQFF.

This clonotype was observed at least ten times. The chain links TRBV20-1 to TRBJ2-1; 9 bases agree with TRBD2. The length of the CDR3 is 14 residues. Germline loops: CDR1 DFQATT, CDR2 SNEGSKA (reference sequence). J gave up 8 bases and V 0 bases, and 5 bases lay outside the gene matches. This chain's CDR3 is CSARDLAGAHEQFF. The CDR3 DNA sequence: TGCAGTGCTAGAGATTTAGCGGGAGCTCATGAGCAGTTCTTC.

This clonotype was seen ten or more times. V usage is TRBV20-1 and J usage is TRBJ2-1, with 9 positions matching TRBD2. Germline-derived CDR1 and CDR2 are DFQATT and SNEGSKA (reference sequence). The V segment lost 4 bases and the J segment 3 bases; nucleotides outside the gene matches: 7. The CDR3 totals 15 residues. This CDR3 is CSATQTSGLYNEQFF. CDR3 in DNA: TGCAGTGCTACCCAGACTAGCGGCCTCTACAATGAGCAGTTCTTC.

This clonotype came up many times. The chain links TRBV18 to TRBJ2-2; 7 positions agree with TRBD1. V gave up 3 bases and J gave up 2 bases; unmatched junction bases: 6. This CDR3 contains 16 residues. Looked up from germline, CDR1 is KGHSH and CDR2 is LQKENI. The CDR3 bases are TGTGCCAGCTCACCTCGACAGGGTATAAACACCGGGGAGCTGTTTTTT. It yields the protein CASSPRQGINTGELFF.

The chain employs TRBV3-1 and TRBJ2-7, with 10 bases lining up with TRBD2. CDR3 size: 14 residues. V was pared by 3 bases and J by 5 bases, with 4 bases of the junction left unmatched. The germline V gene has CDR1 LGHDT and CDR2 YNNKEL (reference sequence). CDR3 sequence reads: CASSHLAGADEQYF. The CDR3 DNA is TGTGCCAGCAGCCACCTAGCGGGAGCAGACGAGCAGTACTTC.

The chain recombines TRBV12-3 or TRBV12-4 with TRBJ2-1, with 7 bases that match TRBD2. With 4 bases clipped from V and 2 bases from J, the junction kept 5 bases outside the gene matches. There are 15 residues in the CDR3. CDR3 sequence: CASSSSGPPYNEQFF. The CDR3 coding sequence is TGTGCCAGCAGTTCTAGCGGACCCCCCTACAATGAGCAGTTCTTC.

J is TRBJ2-1 and V is TRBV4-3; 11 bases align to TRBD2. CDR1 and CDR2 (germline): LGHNA, YSLEER. The CDR3 runs 19 residues. Unmatched junction bases numbered 10, after V lost 2 bases and J lost 1 base. The CDR3 DNA sequence: TGCGCCAGCAGCCAATTGATAGCGGGAGGGCCTCGGTCCTACAATGAGCAGTTCTTC. Translated: CASSQLIAGGPRSYNEQFF.

The sample holds many counts of this clonotype. The V call is TRBV7-2, the J call TRBJ2-1; 7 nucleotides line up with TRBD1. V was pared by 5 bases and J by 6 bases, with 4 bases of the junction left unmatched. The CDR3 covers 13 residues. Germline CDR1 and CDR2: SGHTA and FQGNSA. The CDR3 loop reads CASSLGTANEQFF. CDR3 coding DNA: TGTGCCAGCAGCCTTGGGACAGCCAATGAGCAGTTCTTC.

There are many counts of this clonotype. The chain links TRBV10-3 to TRBJ2-2; 10 bases are a match to TRBD2. V shed 9 bases and J 0 bases; nucleotides not matched to a gene: 10. This CDR3 region has 17 residues. The germline CDR1 and CDR2 sequences are ENHRY and SYGVKD. CDR3 coding DNA: TGTGCCATTCGGGACGGAGGACTAGCGGCGAACACCGGGGAGCTGTTTTTT. It encodes CAIRDGGLAANTGELFF.

This clonotype has a count of ten or more. The chain links TRBV20-1 to TRBJ1-5, with D unclear. This CDR3 spans 11 amino acids. Germline assignment: CDR1 DFQATT and CDR2 SNEGSKA (reference sequence). Trimming shortened V by 6 bases and J by 5 bases, and 8 bases separated the two germline ends. CDR3 protein: CSARMHQPQHF. The CDR3 DNA reads as TGCAGTGCCCGGATGCATCAGCCCCAGCATTTT.

The rearrangement uses TRBV20-1 and TRBJ2-4, with D possibly matching TRBD2 (6 bases). The CDR3 sequence is 17 residues long. Trimming cost V 1 base and J 0 bases, with 16 bases left between them. Germline assignment: CDR1 DFQATT and CDR2 SNEGSKA (reference sequence). For the CDR3, the DNA is TGCAGTGCTAGAGGGACCCCGGCGGGACTAGCCAAAAACATTCAGTACTTC. Protein: CSARGTPAGLAKNIQYF.

This clonotype was picked up a small number of times. The chain recombines TRBV5-6 with TRBJ1-1, with D possibly matching TRBD1 (5 bases). Germline V gene data show CDR1 as SGHDT and CDR2 as YYEEEE. The CDR3 is 18 amino acids. Trimming took off 4 bases at V and 4 bases at J, with 26 bases between the two ends. The CDR3 coding sequence is TGTGCCAGCAGCCCACCGTGGGACTTCTCCTTCAAGGGCACTGAAGCTTTCTTT. Translating it yields CASSPPWDFSFKGTEAFF.

This clonotype was seen repeatedly, ten times or more. The V and J genes are TRBV4-1 and TRBJ1-5, with D tentatively TRBD1 (6 bases). Trimming stripped 4 bases from V and 7 bases from J, with 17 bases between. Germline values: CDR1 MGHRA, CDR2 YSYEKL. This CDR3 comprises 15 residues. The CDR3 loop reads CASSPREGGIQPQHF. CDR3 nucleotides: TGCGCCAGCAGCCCGAGGGAAGGGGGTATACAGCCCCAGCATTTT.

CDR3 loop: CASSLARSAYSNQPQHF. The DNA of the CDR3 is TGTGCCAGCAGCTTAGCGCGGTCAGCTTATAGCAATCAGCCCCAGCATTTT. The rearrangement uses TRBV11-1 and TRBJ1-5, with D hard to call. The ends were cut back, 0 bases at V and 0 bases at J, with 12 bases in the middle. Per germline, CDR1 SGHAT and CDR2 FQDESV (reference sequence). The CDR3 totals 17 residues.

This clonotype was seen at least ten times. The chain employs TRBV5-1 and TRBJ2-7, with a possible D match to TRBD1 (7 bases). Germline loops: CDR1 SGHRS, CDR2 YFSETQ. CDR3 length equals 14 residues. Trimming pared 2 bases from V and 3 bases from J, leaving 12 bases between. In DNA, the CDR3 is TGCGCCAGCAGCTTCCGGCAGGGGGGCTACGAGCAGTACTTC. The encoded protein is CASSFRQGGYEQYF.

The rearrangement uses TRBV5-1 and TRBJ2-2, with D unclear. The V end lost 0 bases, the J end lost 1 base, and 7 bases lay between the germline ends. The CDR3 loop spans 15 amino acids. The germline CDR1 and CDR2 sequences are SGHRS and YFSETQ. The CDR3 here is CASSLGPQNTGELFF. DNA of the CDR3: TGCGCCAGCAGCTTGGGCCCTCAGAACACCGGGGAGCTGTTTTTT.

This clonotype occurred a few times. The rearrangement joins TRBV3-1 to TRBJ2-1; TRBD2 aligns across 9 bases. CDR3 length equals 14 residues. In germline, CDR1 is LGHDT, CDR2 YNNKEL (reference sequence). The J segment lost 2 bases and the V segment lost 10 bases, leaving 6 bases of the junction unmatched. The CDR3 region is CATRSGSAYNEQFF. CDR3 DNA sequence: TGTGCCACCCGTAGCGGGAGCGCCTACAATGAGCAGTTCTTC.

This rearrangement joins TRBV7-2 to TRBJ2-7; the match to TRBD1 covers 7 bases. Germline V gives CDR1 SGHTA, CDR2 FQGNSA. With V trimmed by 3 bases and J by 3 bases, 8 bases remained unmatched. This CDR3 is built from 15 residues. The CDR3 region has the DNA TGTGCCAGCAGCTTTATAAGACAGGGTTTCTACGAGCAGTACTTC. Encoded protein: CASSFIRQGFYEQYF.

There are many counts of this clonotype. The gene calls are TRBV20-1 and TRBJ2-1; the D gene is possibly TRBD1 (7 bases). This CDR3 is 14 amino acids long. Trimming took off 3 bases at V and 3 bases at J, with 12 bases between the two ends. Germline-derived CDR1 and CDR2 are DFQATT and SNEGSKA (reference sequence). The CDR3 loop reads CSAREGAHYNEQFF. The CDR3, as DNA: TGCAGTGCTAGGGAGGGGGCCCACTACAATGAGCAGTTCTTC.

This clonotype turned up a few times. This chain links TRBV10-3 with TRBJ2-1, with 7 nucleotides matching TRBD1. This CDR3 is 16 amino acids long. V trimming: 4 bases; J trimming: 2 bases; junction bases outside the gene matches: 8. Germline V lookup: CDR1 ENHRY, CDR2 SYGVKD. The CDR3 protein is CAISGGGFHAYNEQFF. For the CDR3, the DNA is TGTGCCATCAGTGGAGGGGGCTTTCATGCCTACAATGAGCAGTTCTTC.

This clonotype was recorded many times. The chain uses TRBV6-5 and TRBJ2-5, with 13 bases matching TRBD2. After removal of 4 bases from V and 5 bases from J, the junction contained 7 bases not matched to a gene. Germline V lookup: CDR1 MNHEY, CDR2 SVGAGI. CDR3 length equals 16 residues. Written as DNA, the CDR3 is TGTGCCAGCAGTTCCTGGACTAGCGGGAGTGTGGAGACCCAGTACTTC. It is translated as CASSSWTSGSVETQYF.

This clonotype occurred a few times. The chain joins TRBV27 to TRBJ2-3; a possible D gene is TRBD1 (5 bases). CDR1 is MNHEY and CDR2 is SMNVEV in the germline V gene (reference sequence). This CDR3 is built from 12 residues. Between the trimmed V and J ends, which lost 1 base and 8 bases, there was a span of 7 bases. The CDR3 DNA follows: TGTGCCAGCAGTTTATTGCAGGGTACGCAGTATTTT. It translates to CASSLLQGTQYF.

In its sample, this clonotype was seen many times. CDR3 in amino acids: CASSYSRSGLAGGPEYF. The CDR3 region has the DNA TGTGCCAGCAGTTACTCGCGCTCGGGACTAGCGGGAGGGCCTGAGTACTTC. V and J are TRBV6-2 or TRBV6-3 and TRBJ2-7; 16 bases are a match to TRBD2. Per the germline V gene, CDR1 is MNHEY and CDR2 is SVGEGT. Trimming took 0 bases from V and 11 from J; bases not matched to a gene: 10. The CDR3 contains 17 residues.

This clonotype was picked up many times. The chain combines TRBV10-3 with TRBJ2-7; no reliable D call. Germline V gene data show CDR1 as ENHRY and CDR2 as SYGVKD. V dropped 5 bases and J dropped 0 bases, with 8 bases sitting between them. The CDR3 has 13 amino acids. The CDR3, as DNA: TGTGCCATCAGTCCATCTGCCTCCTACGAGCAGTACTTC. Translating gives CAISPSASYEQYF.

About this clonotype itself: A much larger clonotype is one base distant, so this may be a read error. The chain has TRBV15 and TRBJ1-3; unclear D gene. The germline gives CDR1 LNHNV, CDR2 YYDKDF (reference sequence). This CDR3 is built from 16 residues. This chain's CDR3 is CATNRDWAAAGNTIYF. The DNA for the CDR3 is TGTGCCACCAACAGAGATTGGGCAGCTGCTGGAAACACCATATATTTT.

V and J are TRBV20-1 and TRBJ2-5, with 7 positions matching TRBD2. Germline assignment: CDR1 DFQATT and CDR2 SNEGSKA (reference sequence). CDR3 length equals 16 residues. Trimming cost V 1 base and J 7 bases; bases outside gene matches: 15. The CDR3, as DNA: TGCAGTGCTAGAGCGAGCGGGACTGCCCCTCTCGGGACCCAGTACTTC. Translated: CSARASGTAPLGTQYF.

This clonotype was seen repeatedly, ten times or more. This chain uses TRBV15 with TRBJ2-3; 11 bases fit TRBD2. Germline V gene data show CDR1 as LNHNV and CDR2 as YYDKDF (reference sequence). This CDR3 region has 17 residues. V lost 5 bases and J lost 5; bases outside the gene matches: 12. The CDR3 spells CATSDLTSGGRKDTQYF. DNA of the CDR3: TGTGCCACCAGCGATCTAACTAGCGGGGGCCGGAAAGATACGCAGTATTTT.

This chain connects TRBV29-1 to TRBJ2-1; 8 positions agree with TRBD2. The CDR3 has 15 residues. V shed 4 bases, J shed 7 bases, and the junction held 12 bases outside the gene matches. Germline V gene lookup returns CDR1 SQVTM and CDR2 ANQGSEA. Here the CDR3 reads CSVGGTSSLYNEQFF. DNA of the CDR3: TGCAGCGTTGGTGGGACTAGTTCTCTTTATAATGAGCAGTTCTTC.

This clonotype occurred many times. The gene calls are TRBV29-1 and TRBJ2-3; D not certain. CDR1 and CDR2 (germline): SQVTM, ANQGSEA. Trimming took off 7 bases at V and 4 bases at J, with 12 bases between the two ends. CDR3 length: 12 amino acids. CDR3 nucleotides: TGCAGCGGTCTCGGTGGGGCAGATACGCAGTATTTT. Protein product: CSGLGGADTQYF.